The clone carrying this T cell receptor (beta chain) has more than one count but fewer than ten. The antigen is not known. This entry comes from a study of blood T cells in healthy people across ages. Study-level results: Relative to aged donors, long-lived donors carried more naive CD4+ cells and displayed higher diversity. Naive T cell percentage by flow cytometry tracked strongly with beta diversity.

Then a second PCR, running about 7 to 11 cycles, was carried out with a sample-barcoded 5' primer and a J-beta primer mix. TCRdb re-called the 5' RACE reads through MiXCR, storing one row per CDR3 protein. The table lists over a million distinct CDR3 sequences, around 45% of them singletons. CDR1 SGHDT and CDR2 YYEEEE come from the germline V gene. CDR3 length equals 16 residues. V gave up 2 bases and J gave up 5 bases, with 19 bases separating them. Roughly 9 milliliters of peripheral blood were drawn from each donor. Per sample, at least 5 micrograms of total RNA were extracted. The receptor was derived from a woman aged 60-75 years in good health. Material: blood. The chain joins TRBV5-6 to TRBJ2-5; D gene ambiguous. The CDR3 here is CASSFRAFNPGETQYF. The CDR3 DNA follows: TGTGCCAGCAGCTTTCGAGCTTTTAACCCTGGGGAGACCCAGTACTTC. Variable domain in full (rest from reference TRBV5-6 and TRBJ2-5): DAGVTQSPTHLIKTRGQQVTLRCSPKSGHDTVSWYQQALGQGPQFIFQYYEEEERQRGNFPDRFSGHQFPNYSSELNVNALLLGDSALYLCASSFRAFNPGETQYFGPGTRLLVL.